This T cell receptor beta chain derives from a study of blood T cell repertoires in COVID-19. CDR3 size: 13 residues. V was cut by 2 bases and J by 2 bases, with 10 bases left in between. CDR1 is SQVTM, CDR2 ANQGSEA, per germline. Method: immunoSEQ multiplex PCR; TCRdb's copy keeps in-frame clones and lacks some. The sample includes some 140,000 clones, 84% seen only once; the top ten take 10% to 15%. This sequence originates from a human donor in a cohort sampled during active COVID-19. The chain is built from TRBV29-1 and TRBJ2-7; D is perhaps TRBD1 (6 bases). Sequencing used peripheral blood. The CDR3 loop reads CSVEFTGTYEQYF. The CDR3 DNA reads TGCAGCGTTGAATTCACAGGGACCTACGAGCAGTACTTC.